These 9 T cell receptor beta chains came from one sample sequenced in a study of chemoradiotherapy in HPV16-positive cancers. The table came from immunoSEQ multiplex PCR; TCRdb's copy has only in-frame clones and leaves some out. The sample yields tens of thousands of clones, around 78% seen once. The material was obtained from a patient who underwent chemoradiotherapy. These receptors all come from a human donor with HPV-associated anogenital cancer.

The CDR3 loop reads CASSEYGGHSYEQYF. In DNA, the CDR3 is TGTGCCAGCAGTGAATATGGGGGACATAGTTACGAGCAGTACTTC. The chain has TRBV25-1 and TRBJ2-7, with D perhaps matching TRBD1 (6 bases). This CDR3 contains 15 residues. V was shortened by 0 bases and J by 4 bases, with 13 bases between the two germline ends. CDR1 MGHDK and CDR2 SYGVNS come from the germline V gene.

This clone was observed a handful of times. The chain uses TRBV19 and TRBJ1-1, with 8 bases identical to TRBD1. Germline CDR1 LNHDA, CDR2 SQIVND (reference sequence). This CDR3 has 14 residues. The ends lost 6 bases at V and 3 bases at J; junction bases unmatched: 6. The CDR3 region is CASRGRGLDTEAFF. The CDR3 DNA reads TGTGCCAGTAGGGGCAGGGGGCTTGACACTGAAGCTTTCTTT.

The chain joins TRBV5-1 to TRBJ2-1; no clear D. The CDR3 has 13 residues. Germline-derived CDR1 and CDR2 are SGHRS and YFSETQ. Trimming left V 3 bases short and J 3 bases short, with 7 bases between. The CDR3 region has the DNA TGCGCCAGCAGCTCCGACGGCTACAATGAGCAGTTCTTC. Amino acid sequence: CASSSDGYNEQFF. Full variable domain (missing parts from reference TRBV5-1 and TRBJ2-1): KAGVTQTPRYLIKTRGQQVTLSCSPISGHRSVSWYQQTPGQGLQFLFEYFSETQRNKGNFPGRFSGRQFSNSRSEMNVSTLELGDSALYLCASSSDGYNEQFFGPGTRLTVL.

Only a few counts were recorded for this clone. The chain is built from TRBV29-1 and TRBJ2-5, with 8 bases identical to TRBD2. CDR1 SQVTM and CDR2 ANQGSEA come from the germline V gene. The CDR3 contains 13 residues. J gave up 2 bases and V 5 bases, and 4 bases lay outside the gene matches. CDR3 residues: CSVSRGGQETQYF. The CDR3 bases are TGCAGCGTTAGCCGGGGGGGACAAGAGACCCAGTACTTC.

The V and J genes are TRBV5-1 and TRBJ2-5; TRBD2 matches 14 bases. Germline V CDR1 and CDR2: SGHRS, YFSETQ. The V gene end was trimmed by 4 bases and the J gene end by 3 bases; junction bases not matched to a gene: 8. The CDR3 is made up of 17 amino acids. CDR3 nucleotide sequence: TGCGCCAGCAGCCCCGGGGGACTAGCGGGAGCGAAAGAGACCCAGTACTTC. Translation gives CASSPGGLAGAKETQYF.

The gene calls are TRBV6-1 and TRBJ1-1, with a possible D match to TRBD1 (6 bases). Germline V gives CDR1 MNHNS, CDR2 SASEGT. The CDR3 loop spans 14 amino acids. With 7 bases removed from V and 1 base from J, the gap between germline ends came to 13 bases. The CDR3 protein is CASTIQGPNTEAFF. The CDR3 DNA reads as TGTGCCAGCACTATACAGGGCCCGAACACTGAAGCTTTCTTT.

The chain recombines TRBV7-6 with TRBJ2-7, with 11 bases that match TRBD1. Germline V CDR1 and CDR2: SGHVS, FNYEAQ. The CDR3 sequence is 16 residues long. With V trimmed by 1 base and J by 2 bases, 4 bases remained unmatched. The DNA of the CDR3 is TGTGCCAGCAGCTTAGATGGGGGACAGGGGGCCTACGAGCAGTACTTC. Translation: CASSLDGGQGAYEQYF.

The rearrangement uses TRBV5-1 and TRBJ2-7; the D call may be TRBD1 or TRBD2 (5 bases each). The V end was cut by 4 bases, the J end by 3 bases, with 14 bases between. Germline CDR1 SGHRS, CDR2 YFSETQ. The CDR3 covers 14 residues. CDR3 bases: TGCGCCAGCAGCCTACTGGGACGGAGCTACGAGCAGTACTTC. It yields the protein CASSLLGRSYEQYF.

For the CDR3, the DNA is TGTGCCTGGAATGCGGGAGGTTTGGACATTCAGTACTTC. This codes for CAWNAGGLDIQYF. This rearrangement joins TRBV30 to TRBJ2-4; 8 nucleotides agree with TRBD2. With V trimmed by 4 bases and J by 8 bases, 7 bases remained unmatched. Germline CDR1 reads GTSNPN; CDR2 reads SVGIG (reference sequence). This CDR3 is built from 13 residues.